The table lists the clone carrying this T cell receptor beta chain with a few counts. The CDR3 is made up of 13 amino acids. J lost 9 bases, V lost 5 bases, and 2 bases had no gene match. Indicated time point: newly diagnosed GD, antithyroid drugs for less than 3 months. Generation of the TCR library employed RNA extracted from PBMCs. This specimen comes from a study of regulatory T cells in long-lasting Graves disease. Investigators prepared the TCR beta libraries by applying iRepertoire HTBI primers and Arm-PCR of CDR3 regions. TCRdb fed the multiplex PCR reads into MiXCR, producing one record per CDR3 protein. This sample carries 500,000 or so distinct CDR3 sequences, around 16% of them seen once, and the ten largest clones take 12%. These records were also assigned to another study, of T cells in Graves' hyperthyroidism and ophthalmopathy.

This material consisted of peripheral blood mononuclear cells (PBMCs), taken at new diagnosis, from a patient treated with antithyroid drugs. The V gene is TRBV12-3 or TRBV12-4, the J gene TRBJ1-6, with 9 bases that match TRBD1. The TCR originated in a man aged 40-55 years with Graves disease. The CDR3 nucleotides are TGTGCCAGCAGTCGACAGGGGGTTTCACCCCTCCACTTT. Residues: CASSRQGVSPLHF.